The clone carrying this TCR beta chain was detected many times. Its antigen is currently unknown. TCRdb called the 5' RACE reads again in MiXCR, with one record for every CDR3 protein. The sample shows just over 300,000 distinct CDR3 sequences, approximately 3.8% of them seen only once. This entry comes from a study of T cells after yellow fever vaccination. Findings and caveats of the study: The secondary response was weaker but peaked faster, day 5 versus 15. FACS-sorted repertoires could contain abundant clonotypes contaminating from the bulk population. Overall, a small share of clonotypes was seen in both CD4 and CD8 compartments.

The TCR was taken from a man in his late teens or twenties who received the YFV17D yellow fever vaccine. The specimen was PBMCs, collected on the day of the yellow fever booster vaccination.

The CDR3 is CASSFWGASYNEQFF. CDR3 nucleotide sequence: TGTGCCAGCAGCTTCTGGGGGGCGAGCTACAATGAGCAGTTCTTC. V gene TRBV7-2 combines with J gene TRBJ2-1, with D tentatively TRBD1 or TRBD2 (6 bases each). Germline V gives CDR1 SGHTA, CDR2 FQGNSA. The CDR3 extends over 15 amino acids. Trimming stripped 3 bases from V and 3 bases from J, with 12 bases between. The complete variable domain, with remaining parts taken from reference TRBV7-2 and TRBJ2-1, reads GAGVSQSPSNKVTEKGKDVELRCDPISGHTALYWYRQSLGQGLEFLIYFQGNSAPDKSGLPSDRFSAERTGGSVSTLTIQRTQQEDSAVYLCASSFWGASYNEQFFGPGTRLTVL.